The sequence of this T cell receptor beta chain was determined in a study of Ad26.COV2.S vaccination and SARS-CoV-2 variants. Overall study: Donor was one of the participants in the Ad26.COV2.S arm of the COV1001 trial.

The CDR3 consists of 16 residues. Germline values: CDR1 SGHDT, CDR2 YYEEEE. V gave up 1 base and J gave up 2 bases, with 16 bases separating them. The treatment here: roughly 20 received Ad26.COV2.S at low or high dose, single or two shots; 5 received placebo; per-sample allocation not given. Sampling happened 63 days after the first vaccine or placebo injection. Profiled with immunoSEQ multiplex PCR; TCRdb holds only in-frame clones, not every one. Of roughly 320,000 clones listed, approximately 86% are singletons. The receptor was isolated from a person aged 18 to 59 who received the Ad26.COV2.S COVID-19 vaccine or a placebo. The J gene is TRBJ2-7, the V gene TRBV5-6; maybe TRBD1 (5 bases). The material sequenced was peripheral blood, taken in a trial of Ad26.COV2.S vaccine versus placebo. The CDR3 reads CASSLLASGKTYEQYF. CDR3 nucleotide sequence: TGTGCCAGCAGCTTGCTGGCTTCAGGGAAAACCTACGAGCAGTACTTC.